Included here is one TCR beta chain sequence, with context. Time point denoted: baseline pretreatment blood. As to treatment: 15 Gy SBRT to primary tumor, nephrectomy 4 weeks later. Sequencing used immunoSEQ multiplex PCR; TCRdb keeps in-frame clones, though not all of them. The sample records approximately 94,000 clones, over 75% being singletons. This specimen comes from a study of radiation and T cells in renal cell carcinoma. The V segment lost 3 bases and the J segment 7 bases; nucleotides outside the gene matches: 4. Germline values: CDR1 SGHNT, CDR2 YYREEE (reference sequence). The CDR3 loop spans 14 amino acids.

V usage is TRBV5-4 and J usage is TRBJ2-2, with 9 bases lining up with TRBD1. The sequence derives from a man aged 55 to 70 with renal cell carcinoma. This sample comprised blood, obtained from a patient whose treatment included radiotherapy and nephrectomy. The CDR3 loop reads CASSWDRVDGELFF. Here the CDR3 DNA reads TGTGCCAGCAGCTGGGACAGGGTTGACGGGGAGCTGTTTTTT.